This T cell receptor beta chain was observed in a study of blood T cells in healthy people across ages. The CDR3 length is 15 residues. CDR1 MDHEN and CDR2 SYDVKM come from the germline V gene. V lost 7 bases to trimming and J lost 5 bases; unmatched junction nucleotides: 10. A second about 7 to 12 cycle PCR used barcoded and J-beta primers. TCRdb called the 5' RACE reads again in MiXCR, with one record for every CDR3 protein. The sample consists of hundreds of thousands of distinct CDR3 sequences, about 62% of them appearing once. With each sample, at least 6 micrograms of total RNA were extracted. This clonotype was observed a handful of times. Its antigen is as yet unknown. Findings and caveats of the study: Fewer expanded clones and more diversity marked long-lived versus aged donors.

The source is a man aged 25 to 40 in good health. Input material: blood. The gene calls are TRBV28 and TRBJ2-7; 11 nucleotides align to TRBD1. DNA of the CDR3: TGTGCCAGCACCCTTCGGACAGGGGGCTTTGACGAGCAGTACTTC. This sequence encodes CASTLRTGGFDEQYF.